A single sample is the source of the 22 T cell receptor beta chains below, sequenced in a study of cytomegalovirus exposure and HLA in healthy donors. The method was immunoSEQ multiplex PCR; TCRdb's version includes in-frame clones alone and lacks a portion of them. The sample consists of about 240,000 clones, about 83% of them appearing once. The sequencing input was PBMCs. The receptors originated from a man younger than 35 in good health and CMV-seronegative.

CDR3 amino acids: CASSLALEHPGYTF. The CDR3 DNA follows: TGTGCCAGCAGCTTGGCTTTGGAGCATCCTGGCTACACCTTC. The gene calls are TRBV5-4 and TRBJ1-2, with D uncertain. Germline-derived CDR1 and CDR2 are SGHNT and YYREEE (reference sequence). The CDR3 is made up of 14 amino acids. The V and J ends lost 0 bases and 7 bases respectively, with 13 bases between them.

This clone was detected once. The genes are TRBV4-1 and TRBJ1-1, with 10 positions matching TRBD1. This CDR3 contains 15 residues. V gave up 6 bases and J gave up 1 base; unmatched junction bases: 5. Per germline, CDR1 MGHRA and CDR2 YSYEKL. CDR3 bases: TGCGCCAGCAGGGTGACAGGGGGCCGGAACACTGAAGCTTTCTTT. It is translated as CASRVTGGRNTEAFF.

The CDR3 spells CASSVRGLKETQYF. In DNA form, the CDR3 reads TGTGCCAGCAGCGTAAGGGGTTTGAAAGAGACCCAGTACTTC. The V call is TRBV7-8, the J call TRBJ2-5, with D perhaps matching TRBD1 (5 bases). Trimming left V 5 bases short and J 3 bases short, with 13 bases between. Germline CDR1 is SGHVS and CDR2 is FQNEAQ. There are 14 residues in the CDR3.

The chain employs TRBV28 and TRBJ2-1, with 8 positions matching TRBD1. Losses at the gene ends were 6 bases for V and 5 bases for J; bases not matched to a gene: 9. This CDR3 has 15 amino acids. CDR1 and CDR2 (germline): MDHEN, SYDVKM. CDR3: CASSTTGTGNNEQFF. The CDR3 DNA reads as TGTGCCAGCAGCACTACCGGGACAGGAAACAATGAGCAGTTCTTC.

V and J are TRBV10-3 and TRBJ1-1; D gene ambiguous. This CDR3 has 13 amino acids. In germline, CDR1 is ENHRY, CDR2 SYGVKD. V lost 9 bases and J lost 3, with 14 bases in between. The CDR3 DNA reads as TGTGCCATGGCTGCTCACGGGGACACTGAAGCTTTCTTT. This translates into CAMAAHGDTEAFF.

The chain recombines TRBV30 with TRBJ1-1; 8 nucleotides align to TRBD1. V lost 5 bases to trimming and J lost 3 bases; unmatched junction nucleotides: 5. Germline-derived CDR1 and CDR2 are GTSNPN and SVGIG (reference sequence). The CDR3 is 13 residues long. The CDR3 nucleotides read TGTGCCTGGGGACAGGGAGGATACACTGAAGCTTTCTTT. Translating it yields CAWGQGGYTEAFF.

The rearrangement joins TRBV7-2 to TRBJ2-7, with D possibly TRBD2 on 6 matching bases. V was clipped by 1 base and J by 2 bases, with 12 bases between them. CDR3 length: 15 amino acids. Germline CDR1 and CDR2: SGHTA and FQGNSA. As DNA, the CDR3 is TGTGCCAGCAGCTTAGTGCGGGGATTCCCCTACGAGCAGTACTTC. Its protein product is CASSLVRGFPYEQYF.

The gene calls are TRBV19 and TRBJ1-1, with 7 bases identical to TRBD1. Germline CDR1 is LNHDA and CDR2 is SQIVND (reference sequence). The CDR3 sequence is 12 residues long. J gave up 6 bases and V 3 bases, and 1 base lay outside the gene matches. The CDR3 sequence is CASSMGTAEAFF. CDR3 nucleotide sequence: TGTGCCAGTAGTATGGGGACAGCTGAAGCTTTCTTT.

This clone was detected once. CDR3 loop: CASSGLSSYNEQFF. The CDR3 nucleotides read TGTGCCAGCAGTGGTCTGAGCTCCTACAATGAGCAGTTCTTC. J is TRBJ2-1 and V is TRBV25-1; unclear D gene. The CDR3 consists of 14 residues. Germline V gene lookup returns CDR1 MGHDK and CDR2 SYGVNS. The V end lost 4 bases, the J end lost 0 bases, and 7 bases lay between the germline ends.

As DNA, the CDR3 is TGTGCCATTCGCGGGACTAGCAACACAGATACGCAGTATTTT. Its protein is CAIRGTSNTDTQYF. V usage is TRBV10-3 and J usage is TRBJ2-3, with 9 bases aligning to TRBD2. Germline CDR1 is ENHRY and CDR2 is SYGVKD. CDR3 length: 14 residues. V dropped 9 bases and J dropped 2; count of bases not matched to a gene: 6.

The chain uses TRBV28 and TRBJ1-1; D gene ambiguous. V was pared by 1 base and J by 5 bases, with 11 bases between. CDR3 length equals 14 residues. The germline CDR1 and CDR2 sequences are MDHEN and SYDVKM. As DNA, the CDR3 is TGTGCCAGCAGTTTATTTTCTGTCCGGACTGAAGCTTTCTTT. The encoded protein is CASSLFSVRTEAFF.

This clone appeared once. The chain uses TRBV6-5 and TRBJ1-2; 7 nucleotides match TRBD1. The V gene's germline CDR1 is MNHEY and CDR2 SVGAGI. This CDR3 is 15 amino acids long. The junction had 7 bases not matched to a gene; V was cut back by 5 bases and J by 1 base. The CDR3: CASSVTGIGNYGYTF. The CDR3 coding sequence is TGTGCCAGCAGTGTGACAGGGATCGGTAACTATGGCTACACCTTC.

The rearrangement links TRBV23-1 to TRBJ2-7; 8 nucleotides line up with TRBD2. TRBV23-1 belongs to the ORF category, with a function that is uncertain. The CDR3 spans 16 residues. After removal of 2 bases from V and 4 bases from J, the junction contained 10 bases not matched to a gene. The CDR3 DNA reads as TGCGCCAGCAGTCAAAATTGGGGACTAGTGTGTTACGAGCAGTACTTC. Translation: CASSQNWGLVCYEQYF.

The V gene is TRBV6-1, the J gene TRBJ1-5, with D tentatively TRBD1 (5 bases). The CDR3 extends over 15 amino acids. From germline, CDR1 is MNHNS and CDR2 SASEGT. V lost 6 bases, J lost 5 bases, and 17 bases lay in between. CDR3 region: CASRGRDGRYQPQHF. Here the CDR3 DNA reads TGTGCCAGCAGGGGGCGGGACGGAAGGTATCAGCCCCAGCATTTT.

The rearrangement uses TRBV19 and TRBJ1-1; TRBD1 might be the D (5 bases). Trimming took off 1 base at V and 6 bases at J, with 12 bases between the two ends. The CDR3 runs to 14 residues. CDR1 and CDR2 from the germline V gene are LNHDA and SQIVND (reference sequence). DNA of the CDR3: TGTGCCAGTAGTATAGTGGGGGGGATCCCTGAAGCTTTCTTT. Its translation is CASSIVGGIPEAFF.

The gene calls are TRBV9 and TRBJ1-4, with D possibly being TRBD1 (5 bases). This CDR3 has 15 residues. Between the trimmed V and J ends, which lost 0 bases and 6 bases, there was a span of 12 bases. Per the germline V gene, CDR1 is SGDLS and CDR2 is YYNGEE. The CDR3 here is CASSVAWGGDEKLFF. CDR3 coding DNA: TGTGCCAGCAGCGTAGCGTGGGGAGGGGATGAAAAACTGTTTTTT. The full variable domain, completed using reference TRBV9 and TRBJ1-4, is DSGVTQTPKHLITATGQRVTLRCSPRSGDLSVYWYQQSLDQGLQFLIQYYNGEERAKGNILERFSAQQFPDLHSELNLSSLELGDSALYFCASSVAWGGDEKLFFGSGTQLSVL.

The chain couples TRBV28 to TRBJ2-3, with a tentative D call TRBD2 (5 bases). Trimming pared 5 bases from V and 8 bases from J, leaving 17 bases between. Germline V gene sequence: CDR1 MDHEN, CDR2 SYDVKM. This CDR3 region has 14 residues. DNA for the CDR3: TGTGCCAGCAGTCCCATTGTGGTCGGGGTTACGCAGTATTTT. Its protein is CASSPIVVGVTQYF.

The chain joins TRBV5-5 to TRBJ2-7, with 11 bases that match TRBD2. From germline, CDR1 is SGHKS and CDR2 YYEKEE (reference sequence). V was clipped by 2 bases and J by 3 bases; unmatched bases: 7. CDR3 length: 16 residues. The CDR3 nucleotides read TGTGCCAGCAGCTTTGGGGTGACTAGCGGGGACTACGAGCAGTACTTC. This translates into CASSFGVTSGDYEQYF. The full variable domain, with the rest looked up from reference TRBV5-5 and TRBJ2-7, is DAGVTQSPTHLIKTRGQQVTLRCSPISGHKSVSWYQQVLGQGPQFIFQYYEKEERGRGNFPDRFSARQFPNYSSELNVNALLLGDSALYLCASSFGVTSGDYEQYFGPGTRLTVT.

The chain joins TRBV6-6 to TRBJ2-7; 7 nucleotides align to TRBD1. V was clipped by 4 bases and J by 3 bases; unmatched bases: 9. Looked up from germline, CDR1 is MNHNY and CDR2 is SVGAGI (reference sequence). The CDR3 consists of 15 residues. The CDR3: CASSFLTTGFYEQYF. CDR3 nucleotide sequence: TGTGCCAGCAGTTTCCTGACGACAGGGTTCTACGAGCAGTACTTC.

This chain links TRBV18 with TRBJ2-1; no clear D. The germline V gene encodes CDR1 KGHSH and CDR2 LQKENI. V was pared by 0 bases and J by 10 bases, with 13 bases between. This CDR3 is 14 amino acids long. CDR3 loop: CASSPPRSKREQFF. As DNA, the CDR3 is TGTGCCAGCTCACCACCGAGAAGTAAGCGCGAGCAGTTCTTC.

The chain carries TRBV7-3 and TRBJ2-7, with 7 bases lining up with TRBD2. The CDR3 runs 13 residues. The V segment lost 5 bases and the J segment 2 bases; nucleotides outside the gene matches: 3. Germline V lookup: CDR1 SGHTA, CDR2 FQGTGA. CDR3 in DNA: TGTGCCAGCAGCCCTAGCGGAACCTACGAGCAGTACTTC. It encodes CASSPSGTYEQYF.

The chain links TRBV4-1 to TRBJ1-6; tentative D call: TRBD1 (6 bases). The CDR3 spans 15 residues. V was shortened by 0 bases and J by 9 bases, with 12 bases between the two germline ends. Germline V gene data show CDR1 as MGHRA and CDR2 as YSYEKL. The CDR3 DNA sequence: TGCGCCAGCAGCCAAGATAACAGGGAGGGTTCACCCCTCCACTTT. Encoded protein: CASSQDNREGSPLHF.